Reported below is one T cell receptor beta chain. Assay used: immunoSEQ multiplex PCR; TCRdb lists only in-frame clones, some missing. The sample holds some 70,000 clones; around 86% are singletons and the top ten take less than 9.5%. These data belong to a study of glioma-infiltrating T cells after dendritic cell vaccination. This CDR3 has 15 amino acids. Looked up from germline, CDR1 is SNHLY and CDR2 is FYNNEI. V dropped 0 bases and J dropped 4 bases, with 12 bases sitting between them. The TCR originated in a human donor with glioblastoma. The V and J genes are TRBV2 and TRBJ1-2; D might be TRBD1 (6 bases). This sample comprised blood, obtained before dendritic cell vaccination. The CDR3 nucleotides are TGTGCCAGCAGTGAAGCAGGGGGAGTCGTCTATGGCTACACCTTC. Translated, it gives CASSEAGGVVYGYTF. Full variable domain (missing parts from reference TRBV2 and TRBJ1-2): EPEVTQTPSHQVTQMGQEVILRCVPISNHLYFYWYRQILGQKVEFLVSFYNNEISEKSEIFDDQFSVERPDGSNFTLKIRSTKLEDSAMYFCASSEAGGVVYGYTFGSGTRLTVV.